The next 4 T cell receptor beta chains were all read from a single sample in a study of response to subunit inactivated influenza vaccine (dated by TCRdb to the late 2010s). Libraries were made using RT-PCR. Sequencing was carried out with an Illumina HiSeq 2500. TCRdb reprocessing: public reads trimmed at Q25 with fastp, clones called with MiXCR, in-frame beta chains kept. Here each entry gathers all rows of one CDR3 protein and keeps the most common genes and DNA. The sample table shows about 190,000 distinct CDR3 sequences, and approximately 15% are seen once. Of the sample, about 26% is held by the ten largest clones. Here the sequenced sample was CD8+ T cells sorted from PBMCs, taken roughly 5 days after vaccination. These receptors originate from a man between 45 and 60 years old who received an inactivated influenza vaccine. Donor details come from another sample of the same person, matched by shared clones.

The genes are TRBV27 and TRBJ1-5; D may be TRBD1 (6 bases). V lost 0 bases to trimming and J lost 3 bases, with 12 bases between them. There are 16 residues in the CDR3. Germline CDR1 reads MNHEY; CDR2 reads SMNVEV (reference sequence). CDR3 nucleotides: TGTGCCAGCAGTTTATCGTCAGGGGCCGACAATCAGCCCCAGCATTTT. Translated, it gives CASSLSSGADNQPQHF.

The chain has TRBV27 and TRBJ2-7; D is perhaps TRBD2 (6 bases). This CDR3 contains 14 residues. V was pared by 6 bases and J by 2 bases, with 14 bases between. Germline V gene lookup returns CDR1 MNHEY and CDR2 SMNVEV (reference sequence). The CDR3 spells CASRTPGGPYEQYF. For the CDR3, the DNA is TGTGCCAGCAGAACCCCCGGAGGGCCCTACGAGCAGTACTTC.

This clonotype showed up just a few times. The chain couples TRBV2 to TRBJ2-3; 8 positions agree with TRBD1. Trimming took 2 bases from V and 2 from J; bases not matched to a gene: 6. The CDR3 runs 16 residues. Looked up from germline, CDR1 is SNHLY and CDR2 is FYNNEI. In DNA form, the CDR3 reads TGTGCCAGCAGTGAACCCGGGACAGGAACCACAGATACGCAGTATTTT. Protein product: CASSEPGTGTTDTQYF.

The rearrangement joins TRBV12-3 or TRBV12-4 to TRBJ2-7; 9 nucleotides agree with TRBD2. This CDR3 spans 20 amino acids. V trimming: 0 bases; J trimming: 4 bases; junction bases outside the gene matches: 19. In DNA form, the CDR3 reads TGTGCCAGCAGTTTAGCGCTGAGACGTGGATTTGGGACTAGCTGGTACGAGCAGTACTTC. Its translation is CASSLALRRGFGTSWYEQYF.